This T cell receptor (beta chain) was identified in a study of T cells expressing NK-cell markers. Background on the study: Underlying the TCR beta repertoires were sorted CD3+CD56+NKG2C+, CD3+CD56+NKG2C- and CD3+CD56-NKG2C+ T cells.

Reanalyzing the 5' RACE reads, TCRdb keeps one entry per CDR3 protein, without DNA. This repertoire includes 350,000 to 400,000 distinct CDR3 sequences. Germline loops: CDR1 MNHNS, CDR2 SASEGT. CDR3 length: 14 residues. Sample: blood T cells: a sorted CD56 or NKG2C T cell subset, CD4+ or CD8+ T cells, or bulk PBMC T cells (not recorded which). The sequence was obtained from a woman between 50 and 59 years old in good health. The chain has TRBV6-1 and TRBJ2-1. The CDR3 region is CASSEDPSYNEQFF.